The 31 T cell receptor beta chains reported below all come from one sample, sequenced in a study of blood T cell repertoires in COVID-19. The repertoire was sequenced with immunoSEQ multiplex PCR; TCRdb's copy has only in-frame clones and lacks some. In the table there are roughly 76,000 clones, 85% to 90% of which are singletons. Specimen: peripheral blood. These TCRs come from a man aged 65 to 85 with active or convalescent COVID-19.

The V call is TRBV14, the J call TRBJ2-1; a weak D match, TRBD1 (5 bases). The CDR3 is made up of 16 amino acids. CDR1 and CDR2 (germline): SGHDN, FVKESK. Trimming took 1 base from V and 3 from J, leaving 13 bases between them. The CDR3 nucleotides are TGTGCCAGCAGCCAAGTACCAGGGAATTTCTACAATGAGCAGTTCTTC. This gives the protein CASSQVPGNFYNEQFF.

J is TRBJ1-2 and V is TRBV7-2, with unresolved D. Trimming pared 4 bases from V and 1 base from J, leaving 13 bases between. The CDR3 spans 15 residues. Germline-derived CDR1 and CDR2 are SGHTA and FQGNSA. The CDR3 sequence is CASSSRLGDNYGYTF. CDR3 bases: TGTGCCAGCAGCTCCCGCCTCGGTGATAACTATGGCTACACCTTC.

The chain's CDR3 is CASSYGQRGTDTQYF. The CDR3 DNA reads TGTGCCAGCAGCTACGGACAGCGTGGCACAGATACGCAGTATTTT. This chain uses TRBV5-8 with TRBJ2-3; the D gene is possibly TRBD1 (6 bases). CDR3 length equals 15 residues. V was shortened by 3 bases and J by 1 base, with 12 bases between the two germline ends. In germline, CDR1 is SGHTS, CDR2 YDEGEE.

This chain joins TRBV5-4 and TRBJ2-1; 7 nucleotides agree with TRBD2. V gave up 7 bases and J gave up 9 bases; unmatched junction bases: 10. CDR1 and CDR2 from the germline V gene are SGHNT and YYREEE (reference sequence). This CDR3 contains 13 residues. CDR3 loop: CASGLGWGGEQFF. The CDR3 region has the DNA TGTGCCAGCGGCCTAGGGTGGGGGGGTGAGCAGTTCTTC.

The chain links TRBV28 to TRBJ1-2; 7 positions match TRBD1. J lost 7 bases, V lost 7 bases, and 12 bases had no gene match. This CDR3 contains 14 residues. CDR1 and CDR2 from the germline V gene are MDHEN and SYDVKM. The CDR3 DNA reads TGTGCCAGCATGACAGGGCCTTTGAATGGTGGCTACACCTTC. This codes for CASMTGPLNGGYTF.

This clone is a singleton in its sample. V gene TRBV24-1 combines with J gene TRBJ2-5; 8 bases fit TRBD2. V shed 6 bases and J 5 bases; nucleotides not matched to a gene: 7. This CDR3 comprises 14 residues. CDR1 and CDR2 (germline): KGHDR, SFDVKD. The CDR3 coding sequence is TGTGCCACCAGTACGAGCGGGAGTGCGGAGACCCAGTACTTC. Amino acid sequence: CATSTSGSAETQYF.

The chain couples TRBV19 to TRBJ2-2, with D hard to call. CDR3 size: 15 residues. With 7 bases removed from V and 6 bases from J, the gap between germline ends came to 18 bases. Germline V CDR1 and CDR2: LNHDA, SQIVND (reference sequence). The CDR3 protein is CASMASDTLSGELFF. The CDR3 DNA reads as TGTGCCAGTATGGCTTCAGACACTCTCTCCGGGGAGCTGTTTTTT.

CDR3 sequence reads: CAWSPLWGAGGVSGELFF. The CDR3 region has the DNA TGTGCCTGGTCACCCCTCTGGGGAGCGGGAGGTGTATCCGGGGAGCTGTTTTTT. V is TRBV30 and J is TRBJ2-2; 9 bases are a match to TRBD2. The CDR3 contains 18 residues. Germline trimming cut 5 bases from V and 6 bases from J; bases unmatched to any gene: 19. Germline V gene sequence: CDR1 GTSNPN, CDR2 SVGIG (reference sequence). The complete variable domain, with remaining parts taken from reference TRBV30 and TRBJ2-2, reads SQTIHQWPATLVQPVGSPLSLECTVEGTSNPNLYWYRQAAGRGLQLLFYSVGIGQISSEVPQNLSASRPQDRQFILSSKKLLLSDSGFYLCAWSPLWGAGGVSGELFFGEGSRLTVL.

The V call is TRBV6-1, the J call TRBJ2-1; TRBD2 matches 12 bases. This CDR3 region has 15 residues. V lost 1 base to trimming and J lost 10 bases; unmatched junction nucleotides: 5. In germline, CDR1 is MNHNS, CDR2 SASEGT. CDR3: CASSEGTSGKWEQFF. CDR3 nucleotides: TGTGCCAGCAGTGAAGGGACTAGCGGGAAATGGGAGCAGTTCTTC.

The chain carries TRBV19 and TRBJ2-1; D is possibly TRBD1 (6 bases). The CDR3 is made up of 15 amino acids. The V gene's germline CDR1 is LNHDA and CDR2 SQIVND (reference sequence). Trimming took 4 bases from V and 6 from J, leaving 16 bases between them. CDR3 nucleotides: TGTGCCAGTAGTACCCGCAGTACAGGGCCCAATGAGCAGTTCTTC. Protein: CASSTRSTGPNEQFF. The variable domain in full, completed from reference TRBV19 and TRBJ2-1, reads DGGITQSPKYLFRKEGQNVTLSCEQNLNHDAMYWYRQDPGQGLRLIYYSQIVNDFQKGDIAEGYSVSREKKESFPLTVTSAQKNPTAFYLCASSTRSTGPNEQFFGPGTRLTVL.

The rearrangement joins TRBV5-1 to TRBJ1-1; 7 nucleotides align to TRBD1. Germline-derived CDR1 and CDR2 are SGHRS and YFSETQ. The CDR3 covers 16 residues. V shed 4 bases, J shed 2 bases, and the junction held 11 bases outside the gene matches. CDR3 in amino acids: CASSLGWDRQNTEAFF. The CDR3 bases are TGCGCCAGCAGCCTCGGATGGGACAGACAAAACACTGAAGCTTTCTTT.

This chain joins TRBV4-2 and TRBJ2-7; 7 nucleotides match TRBD2. Germline loops: CDR1 LGHNA, CDR2 YNFKEQ. Unmatched junction bases numbered 6, after V lost 0 bases and J lost 4 bases. The CDR3 length is 15 residues. The CDR3 sequence is CASSQDLAALYEQYF. CDR3 nucleotides: TGTGCCAGCAGCCAAGACCTAGCGGCCTTGTACGAGCAGTACTTC.

The chain uses TRBV6-6 and TRBJ1-2; TRBD1 might be the D (6 bases). Trimming removed 0 bases at V and 8 bases at J, with 16 bases between. The CDR3 contains 15 residues. Germline CDR1 MNHNY, CDR2 SVGAGI (reference sequence). CDR3 residues: CASSYSIGGQDGYTF. CDR3 nucleotide sequence: TGTGCCAGCAGTTACTCGATCGGGGGGCAGGACGGCTACACCTTC.

The chain has TRBV18 and TRBJ2-2; the D gene is possibly TRBD1 (6 bases). CDR3 size: 15 residues. CDR1 and CDR2 from the germline V gene are KGHSH and LQKENI. V lost 4 bases to trimming and J lost 2 bases, with 11 bases between them. This chain's CDR3 is CASSRGQPNTGELFF. The CDR3 DNA reads TGTGCCAGCTCACGGGGACAACCCAACACCGGGGAGCTGTTTTTT.

The CDR3 sequence: CASTGTGGGNQPQHF. The CDR3 region has the DNA TGTGCCAGCACCGGGACAGGGGGGGGTAATCAGCCCCAGCATTTT. This chain links TRBV2 with TRBJ1-5; 11 nucleotides align to TRBD1. With V trimmed by 7 bases and J by 4 bases, 6 bases remained unmatched. Looked up from germline, CDR1 is SNHLY and CDR2 is FYNNEI. This CDR3 comprises 15 residues.

The V gene is TRBV6-5, the J gene TRBJ1-2; 8 nucleotides agree with TRBD1. The trim removed 2 bases at V and 5 bases at J, leaving 10 bases unmatched. The CDR3 runs 16 residues. Germline CDR1 MNHEY, CDR2 SVGAGI. The CDR3 sequence is CASSYTRQGLIYGYTF. DNA of the CDR3: TGTGCCAGCAGTTACACCCGACAGGGGTTGATATATGGCTACACCTTC.

This clone has just one count. This chain joins TRBV2 and TRBJ2-7, with 7 bases identical to TRBD2. Germline assignment: CDR1 SNHLY and CDR2 FYNNEI. This CDR3 is built from 14 residues. Trimming at V came to 6 bases and at J to 6 bases, leaving 11 bases not matched to a gene. The CDR3: CASRGPGGVGEQYF. As DNA, the CDR3 is TGTGCCAGCAGGGGTCCGGGGGGAGTGGGCGAGCAGTACTTC.

This clone was found once. The chain has TRBV24-1 and TRBJ1-2; 8 nucleotides align to TRBD1. The V gene end was trimmed by 4 bases and the J gene end by 4 bases; junction bases not matched to a gene: 7. Germline V gives CDR1 KGHDR, CDR2 SFDVKD. The CDR3 extends over 15 amino acids. CDR3 bases: TGTGCCACCAGTGAGGGGAGGACAGGGCTCTATGGCTACACCTTC. Its protein is CATSEGRTGLYGYTF.

The chain uses TRBV28 and TRBJ1-5; 7 positions match TRBD1. CDR1 is MDHEN and CDR2 is SYDVKM in the germline V gene. The CDR3 runs 20 residues. With 6 bases clipped from V and 0 bases from J, the junction kept 20 bases outside the gene matches. The CDR3 sequence: CASSETTTIAGQYSNQPQHF. The CDR3 coding sequence is TGTGCCAGCAGCGAAACAACTACAATAGCGGGACAGTATAGCAATCAGCCCCAGCATTTT.

The DNA for the CDR3 is TGTGCCAGTACCGGGACTAGCGCATACAATGAGCAGTTCTTC. Protein product: CASTGTSAYNEQFF. J is TRBJ2-1 and V is TRBV7-9, with 10 positions matching TRBD2. The ends lost 9 bases at V and 4 bases at J; junction bases unmatched: 6. Germline CDR1 SEHNR, CDR2 FQNEAQ (reference sequence). This CDR3 is built from 14 residues.

This rearrangement joins TRBV15 to TRBJ1-5; the D gene is possibly TRBD1 (5 bases). The CDR3 length is 15 residues. Trimming took 0 bases from V and 7 from J, leaving 13 bases between them. Germline CDR1 reads LNHNV; CDR2 reads YYDKDF (reference sequence). The DNA of the CDR3 is TGTGCCACCAGCAGAGATCACCGGGGGGAACAGCCCCAGCATTTT. Its translation is CATSRDHRGEQPQHF.

The chain uses TRBV12-3 or TRBV12-4 and TRBJ2-2, with 7 bases lining up with TRBD2. The CDR3 is 13 amino acids. J lost 4 bases, V lost 8 bases, and 4 bases had no gene match. The CDR3, as DNA: TGTGCCAGCCGGGGCGGGAGCACCGGGGAGCTGTTTTTT. This translates into CASRGGSTGELFF.

V usage is TRBV5-8 and J usage is TRBJ1-5; D ambiguous. The V gene's germline CDR1 is SGHTS and CDR2 YDEGEE. V lost 0 bases and J 4 bases, leaving 11 bases between the germline ends. The CDR3 contains 15 residues. The CDR3, as DNA: TGTGCCAGCAGCTTGGGGAGGGTAGAAAATCAGCCCCAGCATTTT. Its protein product is CASSLGRVENQPQHF.

This rearrangement joins TRBV10-3 to TRBJ1-5, with 9 positions matching TRBD1. The length of the CDR3 is 13 residues. Per germline, CDR1 ENHRY and CDR2 SYGVKD. Trimming cost V 7 bases and J 6 bases; bases outside gene matches: 4. CDR3 in DNA: TGTGCCATCATTCCGACAGGGGGTCAGCCCCAGCATTTT. This encodes CAIIPTGGQPQHF.

J is TRBJ2-2 and V is TRBV7-2; a possible D gene is TRBD2 (6 bases). Germline V gene data show CDR1 as SGHTA and CDR2 as FQGNSA. The V end lost 4 bases, the J end lost 4 bases, and 13 bases lay between the germline ends. CDR3 length: 15 residues. The CDR3 spells CASSSARGGTGELFF. For the CDR3, the DNA is TGTGCCAGCAGCTCCGCCCGGGGAGGCACCGGGGAGCTGTTTTTT.

This clone has only a few counts. J is TRBJ2-7 and V is TRBV5-5; 12 positions agree with TRBD2. Trimming at V came to 1 base and at J to 6 bases, leaving 8 bases not matched to a gene. The CDR3 is 16 amino acids. The germline CDR1 and CDR2 sequences are SGHKS and YYEKEE (reference sequence). The CDR3, as DNA: TGTGCCAGCAGCTTGCTAGCGGGAGGGCCATTCTCCGAGCAGTACTTC. It codes for CASSLLAGGPFSEQYF.

This clone has a handful of counts. This chain links TRBV7-8 with TRBJ1-1, with D perhaps matching TRBD1 (5 bases). The ends were cut back, 4 bases at V and 3 bases at J, with 12 bases in the middle. The germline V gene encodes CDR1 SGHVS and CDR2 FQNEAQ. This CDR3 spans 14 amino acids. CDR3 in amino acids: CASSSQAGDTEAFF. The DNA of the CDR3 is TGTGCCAGCAGCTCACAGGCGGGGGACACTGAAGCTTTCTTT.

The chain joins TRBV11-2 to TRBJ2-2; 9 bases map to TRBD2. V was clipped by 1 base and J by 6 bases; unmatched bases: 15. This CDR3 contains 19 residues. Germline loops: CDR1 SGHAT, CDR2 FQNNGV. CDR3 amino acids: CASSLGRVAGVRAAGELFF. CDR3 nucleotide sequence: TGTGCCAGCAGCTTAGGCCGGGTAGCGGGAGTGAGGGCGGCCGGGGAGCTGTTTTTT.

The chain is built from TRBV28 and TRBJ2-7; TRBD1 matches at 7 bases. The V gene's germline CDR1 is MDHEN and CDR2 SYDVKM. V was clipped by 6 bases and J by 1 base; unmatched bases: 6. The CDR3 runs to 14 residues. The CDR3 DNA is TGTGCCAGCAGGTCGCCGACAGGGTCCTACGAGCAGTACTTC. This encodes CASRSPTGSYEQYF.

This clone has only a few counts. The V and J genes are TRBV6-5 and TRBJ2-1, with 7 bases identical to TRBD1. Looked up from germline, CDR1 is MNHEY and CDR2 is SVGAGI. The CDR3 has 16 residues. Unmatched junction bases numbered 6, after V lost 0 bases and J lost 4 bases. The CDR3 is CASSYSGTAHYNEQFF. The DNA of the CDR3 is TGTGCCAGCAGTTACTCAGGGACAGCCCATTACAATGAGCAGTTCTTC.

The gene calls are TRBV24-1 and TRBJ2-1; D remains unclear. Trimming took 3 bases from V and 7 from J, leaving 15 bases between them. Germline V gene data show CDR1 as KGHDR and CDR2 as SFDVKD. The CDR3 spans 15 residues. The CDR3 nucleotides read TGTGCCACCAGTGATCGACACCCGGTCCAGAATGAGCAGTTCTTC. It encodes CATSDRHPVQNEQFF.